The 10 T cell receptor beta chains below all came from one sample that was sequenced in a study of T cells in Graves' hyperthyroidism and ophthalmopathy. TCR beta CDR3 regions were amplified from RNA transcripts. First-round RT-PCR with HTBI primers amplified the TCR CDR3 region. TCRdb reprocessed the multiplex PCR reads with MiXCR, giving one entry per CDR3 protein. The sample records over 250,000 distinct CDR3 sequences, roughly 13% being singletons. The material sequenced was blood. These receptors came from a woman in her forties with Graves' ophthalmopathy.

This clonotype was detected ten times or more. The V and J genes are TRBV24-1 and TRBJ2-1, with D hard to call. Trimming removed 2 bases at V and 5 bases at J, with 15 bases between. The CDR3 covers 16 residues. Per the germline V gene, CDR1 is KGHDR and CDR2 is SFDVKD. The CDR3 reads CATSDSRVGPHNEQFF. In DNA, the CDR3 is TGTGCCACCAGTGATTCCCGGGTAGGGCCCCACAATGAGCAGTTCTTC.

This clonotype came up a few times. The chain carries TRBV19 and TRBJ2-1; possibly TRBD2 for D (6 bases). The V and J ends lost 4 bases and 6 bases respectively, with 16 bases between them. CDR3 length: 15 amino acids. Looked up from germline, CDR1 is LNHDA and CDR2 is SQIVND (reference sequence). This CDR3 is CASSNYVEGGNEQFF. CDR3 coding DNA: TGTGCCAGTAGTAACTATGTGGAGGGAGGCAATGAGCAGTTCTTC.

The table lists this clonotype with many counts. The J gene is TRBJ1-1, the V gene TRBV10-2, with 7 bases that match TRBD1. The germline V gene encodes CDR1 WSHSY and CDR2 SAAADI. V lost 2 bases, J lost 4 bases, and 10 bases stayed unmatched. The CDR3 sequence is 16 residues long. Here the CDR3 DNA reads TGCGCCAGCAGTGAGGGGTTAGGGGGCGGCGGCACTGAAGCTTTCTTT. Translating it yields CASSEGLGGGGTEAFF.

Only a few counts were recorded for this clonotype. The V and J genes are TRBV20-1 and TRBJ2-3; D might be TRBD2 (6 bases). Germline V gives CDR1 DFQATT, CDR2 SNEGSKA (reference sequence). V was cut by 5 bases and J by 8 bases, with 17 bases left in between. CDR3 size: 13 residues. CDR3 coding DNA: TGCAGTGCTCGGGACTCGAAAGCAGCTACGCAGTATTTT. Protein product: CSARDSKAATQYF.

This chain connects TRBV5-6 to TRBJ2-1; 8 nucleotides match TRBD1. V gave up 1 base and J gave up 7 bases; unmatched junction bases: 10. Germline V lookup: CDR1 SGHDT, CDR2 YYEEEE. This CDR3 comprises 16 residues. The CDR3 nucleotides are TGTGCCAGCAGCTTGTTTACAGGGGGAGTCTTGAATGAGCAGTTCTTC. Its protein is CASSLFTGGVLNEQFF. Full variable domain (remainder filled in from reference TRBV5-6 and TRBJ2-1): DAGVTQSPTHLIKTRGQQVTLRCSPKSGHDTVSWYQQALGQGPQFIFQYYEEEERQRGNFPDRFSGHQFPNYSSELNVNALLLGDSALYLCASSLFTGGVLNEQFFGPGTRLTVL.

The chain uses TRBV7-9 and TRBJ1-1; TRBD1 is a possible D gene (5 bases). The V gene's germline CDR1 is SEHNR and CDR2 FQNEAQ (reference sequence). The CDR3 has 14 amino acids. Trimming removed 4 bases from V and 4 bases from J, with 13 bases in between. The CDR3 DNA is TGTGCCAGCAGCTCCAGGGCCGGGGGCACTGAAGCTTTCTTT. It is translated as CASSSRAGGTEAFF.

This clonotype has only one observation. The junction does not match germline at one end; this may be a read error. The chain has TRBV3-1 and TRBJ2-2, with D maybe TRBD2 (5 bases). The CDR3 consists of 13 residues. Germline V lookup: CDR1 LGHDT, CDR2 YNNKEL (reference sequence). The CDR3 protein is CASSRHSLGELFF. For the CDR3, the DNA is TGTGCCAGCAGCCGACACAGTCTCGGGGAACTGTTTTTT.

V gene TRBV30 combines with J gene TRBJ2-3; D possibly corresponds to TRBD2 (6 bases). Trimming removed 0 bases at V and 1 base at J, with 8 bases between. Germline V CDR1 and CDR2: GTSNPN, SVGIG (reference sequence). This CDR3 is 14 amino acids long. This CDR3 is CAWSVGGGTDTQYF. The DNA of the CDR3 is TGTGCCTGGAGTGTTGGCGGGGGCACAGATACGCAGTATTTT.

There are many counts of this clonotype. This chain connects TRBV6-7 to TRBJ2-2; 7 nucleotides agree with TRBD1. TRBV6-7 is flagged as an ORF with uncertain function. V was clipped by 0 bases and J by 0 bases; unmatched bases: 16. This CDR3 is 21 amino acids long. The CDR3 sequence is CASSYSIFFTGAGPNTGELFF. The CDR3 DNA is TGTGCCAGCAGTTACTCGATTTTCTTTACAGGGGCTGGTCCGAACACCGGGGAGCTGTTTTTT.

This clonotype occurred a few times. V gene TRBV9 combines with J gene TRBJ2-7, with 8 bases aligning to TRBD1. The closer fit of TRBJ2-1 to the DNA end suggests the J call may be wrong. In germline, CDR1 is SGDLS, CDR2 YYNGEE. The CDR3 is made up of 16 amino acids. CDR3 DNA: TGTGCCAGCAGCTTAACGACAGGGGCCAGCTCCTACGAGCAGTTCTTC. The encoded protein is CASSLTTGASSYEQFF.